This T cell receptor (beta chain) was retrieved from a study of shared clonotypes between healthy human individuals. Background on the study: CD8 memory received one plate per donor, CD8 naive two, CD4 memory three and CD4 naive three.

Study outcomes and limitations: Shared clonotypes: approximately 5% naive CD4, roughly 3.8% naive CD8, under 2.5% memory CD4, under 0.45% memory CD8. Clonotype sharing among donors was thought likely to change with sequencing depth.

There are 20 residues in the CDR3. Trimming at V came to 5 bases and at J to 2 bases, leaving 18 bases not matched to a gene. Germline CDR1 reads MNHEY; CDR2 reads SMNVEV (reference sequence). A note on this clone: What it recognizes is unknown.

Positively selected for CCR7, the CD45RO-negative cells used as naive CD8 cells excluded terminally differentiated effector memory CD45RA+ cells. Healthy HIV-negative adults without recent acute infections or vaccinations served as donors. Data came from immunoSEQ multiplex PCR; TCRdb stores just in-frame clones and leaves some out. This table holds some 2.1 million clones, approximately 95% found once. The sample consisted of naive CD8+ T cells sorted from blood. The chain couples TRBV27 to TRBJ2-1; 10 nucleotides match TRBD2. The source is a man younger than 30 in good health. For the CDR3, the DNA is TGTGCCAGCAGTGCACCAACCGGGACCAGCGGGGGGGCCACCTACAATGAGCAGTTCTTC. It specifies CASSAPTGTSGGATYNEQFF.